Below are 18 T cell receptor beta chains sequenced from a single sample in a study of T cells after yellow fever vaccination. TCRdb reprocessed the 5' RACE reads with MiXCR, giving one entry per CDR3 protein. The repertoire holds about 340,000 distinct CDR3 sequences, with 8.7% as singletons. Sequenced here: PBMCs, sampled on the day of the first yellow fever vaccination. The receptors stem from a man younger than 30 who received the YFV17D yellow fever vaccine.

The J gene is TRBJ1-1, the V gene TRBV20-1; D remains unclear. The V and J ends lost 1 base and 4 bases respectively, with 13 bases between them. CDR1 DFQATT and CDR2 SNEGSKA come from the germline V gene (reference sequence). This CDR3 comprises 14 residues. The CDR3 loop is CSARVLWLGTEAFF. CDR3 DNA: TGCAGTGCTAGAGTCCTATGGTTGGGCACTGAAGCTTTCTTT.

This clonotype has at least ten counts. The gene calls are TRBV4-3 and TRBJ1-2, with 10 positions matching TRBD1. The CDR3 contains 17 residues. CDR1 is LGHNA, CDR2 YSLEER, per germline. V was pared by 0 bases and J by 4 bases, with 8 bases of the junction left unmatched. In DNA, the CDR3 is TGCGCCAGCAGCCAAGATAGGAGGACAGGGGGGTTCTATGGCTACACCTTC. It translates to CASSQDRRTGGFYGYTF.

This clonotype was detected many times. The chain is built from TRBV4-1 and TRBJ2-7, with TRBD1 matching over 9 bases. The germline V gene encodes CDR1 MGHRA and CDR2 YSYEKL. CDR3 length: 16 amino acids. The V segment lost 4 bases and the J segment 5 bases; nucleotides outside the gene matches: 12. CDR3 DNA sequence: TGCGCCAGCAGCCGAAAGTGGGGACAGGGTTCGGACGAGCAGTACTTC. Translating it yields CASSRKWGQGSDEQYF.

This clonotype showed up just a few times. The chain uses TRBV5-1 and TRBJ2-3; D unresolved. With 4 bases removed from V and 3 bases from J, the gap between germline ends came to 24 bases. CDR1 SGHRS and CDR2 YFSETQ come from the germline V gene. The CDR3 is 18 residues long. The CDR3 nucleotides are TGCGCCAGCAGCCAGAATACAGACCCGTTCCCACAAACAGATACGCAGTATTTT. Encoded protein: CASSQNTDPFPQTDTQYF.

The rearrangement uses TRBV30 and TRBJ1-4, with 11 bases identical to TRBD1. The ends lost 5 bases at V and 6 bases at J; junction bases unmatched: 2. CDR1 GTSNPN and CDR2 SVGIG come from the germline V gene (reference sequence). The CDR3 runs to 13 residues. CDR3 nucleotide sequence: TGTGCCTGGCGGGGACAGGGGGATGAAAAACTGTTTTTT. Protein product: CAWRGQGDEKLFF.

This clonotype was observed many times. The DNA of the CDR3 is TGTGCCAGCGCCAACCTGGCCGGGGACACCGGGGAGCTGTTTTTT. Amino acid sequence: CASANLAGDTGELFF. The chain links TRBV7-9 to TRBJ2-2, with D perhaps TRBD2 (5 bases). The V end was cut by 8 bases, the J end by 3 bases, with 16 bases between. Germline V lookup: CDR1 SEHNR, CDR2 FQNEAQ (reference sequence). This CDR3 has 15 amino acids.

The chain joins TRBV20-1 to TRBJ2-3, with unresolved D. The length of the CDR3 is 13 residues. V was pared by 0 bases and J by 4 bases, with 8 bases between. Germline CDR1 is DFQATT and CDR2 is SNEGSKA (reference sequence). CDR3: CSARDFSADTQYF. DNA for the CDR3: TGCAGTGCTAGAGATTTCTCGGCAGATACGCAGTATTTT.

There are many counts of this clonotype. The chain carries TRBV6-1 and TRBJ2-7; D is possibly TRBD1 or TRBD2 (5 bases each). The CDR3 runs 12 residues. The germline CDR1 and CDR2 sequences are MNHNS and SASEGT. V was trimmed by 1 base and J by 7 bases, leaving 8 bases between them. The CDR3 region has the DNA TGTGCCAGCAGTGAAGTTGGGGGAGAGCAGTACTTC. This translates into CASSEVGGEQYF.

This clonotype was seen more than once but under ten times. The V call is TRBV4-3, the J call TRBJ1-6; D ambiguous. Germline V gives CDR1 LGHNA, CDR2 YSLEER. V lost 4 bases and J lost 4, with 8 bases in between. The CDR3 covers 14 residues. Here the CDR3 reads CASSRRLYNSPLHF. The CDR3 DNA reads as TGCGCCAGCAGCCGAAGGTTGTATAATTCACCCCTCCACTTT.

This chain uses TRBV24-1 with TRBJ2-2; no firm D call. Trimming took 0 bases from V and 11 from J, leaving 9 bases between them. Germline V gene sequence: CDR1 KGHDR, CDR2 SFDVKD. The CDR3 runs to 13 residues. The CDR3 bases are TGTGCCACCAGTGATTTGTACCCCGCTGAGCTGTTTTTT. Protein sequence: CATSDLYPAELFF.

The table lists this clonotype with a few counts. The chain joins TRBV20-1 to TRBJ1-2, with D perhaps TRBD1 (5 bases). The length of the CDR3 is 11 residues. The germline gives CDR1 DFQATT, CDR2 SNEGSKA (reference sequence). V was shortened by 5 bases and J by 8 bases, with 12 bases between the two germline ends. In DNA form, the CDR3 reads TGCAGTGCTGGGCCCTGGGGGGGCTACACCTTC. This gives the protein CSAGPWGGYTF.

This clonotype was counted ten times or more. This rearrangement joins TRBV12-3 or TRBV12-4 to TRBJ2-5; the D is unclear. The CDR3 is made up of 13 amino acids. The germline V and J ends were trimmed by 7 bases and 4 bases, with 13 bases remaining between them. The CDR3 nucleotides are TGTGCCAGCACCCATCGCAGCTTAGAGACCCAGTACTTC. It encodes CASTHRSLETQYF.

This clonotype was detected ten times or more. This chain joins TRBV6-4 and TRBJ1-5; D may be TRBD1 (6 bases). The length of the CDR3 is 14 residues. V dropped 4 bases and J dropped 2 bases, with 9 bases sitting between them. The germline gives CDR1 MRHNA, CDR2 SNTAGT. The CDR3 loop is CASSAEGGNQPQHF. CDR3 in DNA: TGTGCCAGCAGTGCGGAGGGGGGCAATCAGCCCCAGCATTTT.

This chain's CDR3 is CASSQLSGGAATQYF. CDR3 nucleotide sequence: TGCGCCAGCAGCCAACTTAGCGGGGGGGCGGCTACGCAGTATTTT. The rearrangement uses TRBV4-1 and TRBJ2-3, with 11 bases lining up with TRBD2. The CDR3 has 15 amino acids. Trimming removed 2 bases from V and 8 bases from J; junction bases left unmatched: 6. From germline, CDR1 is MGHRA and CDR2 YSYEKL.

This clonotype has a handful of counts. The gene calls are TRBV28 and TRBJ1-6, with unresolved D. The V gene's germline CDR1 is MDHEN and CDR2 SYDVKM. The CDR3 spans 13 residues. Deletions cut 7 bases from V and 14 bases from J, with 18 bases between. The CDR3 nucleotides are TGTGCCAGCAAACTCAGGTTCCTGAGGGCCCTCCACTTT. Amino acid sequence: CASKLRFLRALHF.

Only a few counts were recorded for this clonotype. For the CDR3, the DNA is TGTGCCATCAGTGCCGCCGGGGGCTACACCTTC. It codes for CAISAAGGYTF. This chain connects TRBV10-3 to TRBJ1-2; the D is unclear. The CDR3 has 11 amino acids. CDR1 and CDR2 (germline): ENHRY, SYGVKD. Trimming pared 4 bases from V and 8 bases from J, leaving 8 bases between.

V and J are TRBV7-9 and TRBJ1-3, with 8 bases identical to TRBD1. CDR1 is SEHNR and CDR2 is FQNEAQ in the germline V gene (reference sequence). The CDR3 is made up of 15 amino acids. The V and J ends lost 4 bases and 2 bases, in that order; junction bases with no gene match: 4. The CDR3 reads CASSSRGLPGNTIYF. The CDR3 DNA sequence: TGTGCCAGCAGCTCCAGGGGGCTCCCTGGAAACACCATATATTTT.

This clonotype was seen a handful of times. This rearrangement joins TRBV5-6 to TRBJ1-1; the D is unclear. This CDR3 has 15 residues. Germline-derived CDR1 and CDR2 are SGHDT and YYEEEE. Trimming left V 7 bases short and J 1 base short, with 17 bases between. CDR3 protein: CASRPQPAANTEAFF. CDR3 bases: TGTGCCAGCCGACCCCAACCGGCGGCGAACACTGAAGCTTTCTTT. Based on the CDR3 plus reference TRBV5-6 and TRBJ1-1, the full variable domain is DAGVTQSPTHLIKTRGQQVTLRCSPKSGHDTVSWYQQALGQGPQFIFQYYEEEERQRGNFPDRFSGHQFPNYSSELNVNALLLGDSALYLCASRPQPAANTEAFFGQGTRLTVV.